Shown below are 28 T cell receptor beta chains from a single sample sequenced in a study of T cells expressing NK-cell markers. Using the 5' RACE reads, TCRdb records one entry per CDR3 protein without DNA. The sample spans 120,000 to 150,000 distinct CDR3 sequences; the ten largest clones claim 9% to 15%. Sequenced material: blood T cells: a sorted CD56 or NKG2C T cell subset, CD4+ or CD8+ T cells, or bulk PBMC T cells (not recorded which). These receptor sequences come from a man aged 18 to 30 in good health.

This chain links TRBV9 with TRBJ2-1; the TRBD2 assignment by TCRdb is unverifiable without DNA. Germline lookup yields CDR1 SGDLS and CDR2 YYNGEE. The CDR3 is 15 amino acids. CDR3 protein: CASSVVSSGRGEQFF.

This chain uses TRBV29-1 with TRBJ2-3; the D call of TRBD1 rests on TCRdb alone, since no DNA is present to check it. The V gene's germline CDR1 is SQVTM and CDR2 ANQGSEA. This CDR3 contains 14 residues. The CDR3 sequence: CSASPSGGTDTQYF.

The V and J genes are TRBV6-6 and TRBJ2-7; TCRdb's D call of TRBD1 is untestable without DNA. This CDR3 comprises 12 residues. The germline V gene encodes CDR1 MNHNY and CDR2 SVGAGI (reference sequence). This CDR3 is CASRTGSYEQYF.

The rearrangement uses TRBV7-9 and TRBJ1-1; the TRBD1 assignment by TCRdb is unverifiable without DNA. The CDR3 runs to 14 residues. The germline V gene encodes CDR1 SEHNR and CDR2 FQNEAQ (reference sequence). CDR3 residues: CASSQPGMNTEAFF.

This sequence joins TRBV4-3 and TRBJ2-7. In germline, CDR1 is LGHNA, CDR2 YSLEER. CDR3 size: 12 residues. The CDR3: CASSQDNDEQYF.

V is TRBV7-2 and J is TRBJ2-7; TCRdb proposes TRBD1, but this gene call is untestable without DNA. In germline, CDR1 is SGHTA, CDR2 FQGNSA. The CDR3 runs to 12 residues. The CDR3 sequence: CASSSGQDEQYF. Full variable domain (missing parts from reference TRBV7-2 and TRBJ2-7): GAGVSQSPSNKVTEKGKDVELRCDPISGHTALYWYRQSLGQGLEFLIYFQGNSAPDKSGLPSDRFSAERTGGSVSTLTIQRTQQEDSAVYLCASSSGQDEQYFGPGTRLTVT.

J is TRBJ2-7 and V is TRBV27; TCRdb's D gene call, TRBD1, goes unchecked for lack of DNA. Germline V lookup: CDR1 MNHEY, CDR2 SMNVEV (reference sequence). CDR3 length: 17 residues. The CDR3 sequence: CASSLLTPETGRYEQYF.

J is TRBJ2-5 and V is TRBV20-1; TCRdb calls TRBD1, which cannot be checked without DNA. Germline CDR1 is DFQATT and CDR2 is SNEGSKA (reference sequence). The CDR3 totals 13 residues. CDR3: CSGTGGVQETQYF.

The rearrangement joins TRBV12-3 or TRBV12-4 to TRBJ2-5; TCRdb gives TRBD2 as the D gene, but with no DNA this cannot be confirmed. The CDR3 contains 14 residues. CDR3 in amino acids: CASSPRGLGETQYF.

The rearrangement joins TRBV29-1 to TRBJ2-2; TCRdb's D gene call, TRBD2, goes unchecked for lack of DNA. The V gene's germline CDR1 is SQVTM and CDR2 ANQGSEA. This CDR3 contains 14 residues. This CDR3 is CSVEVADGTGELFF.

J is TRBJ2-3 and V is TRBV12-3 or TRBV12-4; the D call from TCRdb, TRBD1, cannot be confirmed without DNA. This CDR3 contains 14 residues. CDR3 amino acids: CASSIRQDADTQYF.

Here the CDR3 reads CASSPGAEPSYNEQFF. This chain uses TRBV18 with TRBJ2-1; checking the TCRdb D call of TRBD1 is not possible without DNA. The CDR3 spans 16 residues. From germline, CDR1 is KGHSH and CDR2 LQKENI. Together with reference TRBV18 and TRBJ2-1, the CDR3 gives the full variable domain: NAGVMQNPRHLVRRRGQEARLRCSPMKGHSHVYWYRQLPEEGLKFMVYLQKENIIDESGMPKERFSAEFPKEGPSILRIQQVVRGDSAAYFCASSPGAEPSYNEQFFGPGTRLTVL.

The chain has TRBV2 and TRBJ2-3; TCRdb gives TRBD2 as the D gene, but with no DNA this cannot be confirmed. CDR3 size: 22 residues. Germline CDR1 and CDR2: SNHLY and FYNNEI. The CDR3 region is CASSEDPLQGRGLAGEADTQYF.

Here the CDR3 reads CASSLWTSGSSNEQFF. The genes are TRBV7-6 and TRBJ2-1; TCRdb designates TRBD2, a call that cannot be tested without DNA. CDR1 SGHVS and CDR2 FNYEAQ come from the germline V gene. The CDR3 contains 16 residues.

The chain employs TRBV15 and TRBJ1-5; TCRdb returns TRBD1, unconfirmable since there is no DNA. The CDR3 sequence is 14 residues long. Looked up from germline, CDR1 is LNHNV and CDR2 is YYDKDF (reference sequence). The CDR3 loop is CATSPVGSPGPQHF.

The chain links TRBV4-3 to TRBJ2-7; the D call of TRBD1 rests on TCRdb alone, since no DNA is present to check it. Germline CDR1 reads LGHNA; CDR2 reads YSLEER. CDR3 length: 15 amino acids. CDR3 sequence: CASSQTGQLAYEQYF.

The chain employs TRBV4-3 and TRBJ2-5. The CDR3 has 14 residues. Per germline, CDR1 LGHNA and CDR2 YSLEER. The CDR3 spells CASSQDTAEETQYF.

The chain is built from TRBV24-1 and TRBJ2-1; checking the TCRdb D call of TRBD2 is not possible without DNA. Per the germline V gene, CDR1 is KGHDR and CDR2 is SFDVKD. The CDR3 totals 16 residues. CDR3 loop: CATSDLAGGEDNEQFF.

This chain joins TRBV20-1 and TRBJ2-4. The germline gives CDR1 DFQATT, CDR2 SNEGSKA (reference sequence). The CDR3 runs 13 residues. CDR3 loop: CSASAEAKNIQYF.

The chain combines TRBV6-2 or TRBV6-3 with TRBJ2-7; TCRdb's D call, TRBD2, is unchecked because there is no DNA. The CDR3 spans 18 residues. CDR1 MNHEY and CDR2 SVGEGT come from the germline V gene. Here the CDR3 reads CASSYPSTSGRALYEQYF.

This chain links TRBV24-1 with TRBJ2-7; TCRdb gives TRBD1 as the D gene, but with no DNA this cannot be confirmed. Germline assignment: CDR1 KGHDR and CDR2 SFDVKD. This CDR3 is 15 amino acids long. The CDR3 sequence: CATSDSGTGSYEQYF.

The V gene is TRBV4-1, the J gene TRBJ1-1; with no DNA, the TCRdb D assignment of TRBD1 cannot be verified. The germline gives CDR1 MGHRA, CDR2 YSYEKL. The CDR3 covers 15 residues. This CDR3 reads CASSQEGGTVTEAFF.

CDR3 loop: CASSQEGREETQYF. V and J are TRBV4-2 and TRBJ2-5; TCRdb reports TRBD1, a call that lacks DNA to check it against. Germline assignment: CDR1 LGHNA and CDR2 YNFKEQ. The CDR3 contains 14 residues.

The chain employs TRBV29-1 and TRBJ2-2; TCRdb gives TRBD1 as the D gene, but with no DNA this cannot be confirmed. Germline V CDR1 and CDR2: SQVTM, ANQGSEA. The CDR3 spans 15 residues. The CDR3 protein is CSATGGTGVTGELFF.

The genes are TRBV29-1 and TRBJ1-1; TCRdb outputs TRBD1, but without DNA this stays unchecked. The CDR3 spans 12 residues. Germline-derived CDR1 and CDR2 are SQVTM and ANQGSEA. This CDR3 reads CSVQVGVFEAFF.

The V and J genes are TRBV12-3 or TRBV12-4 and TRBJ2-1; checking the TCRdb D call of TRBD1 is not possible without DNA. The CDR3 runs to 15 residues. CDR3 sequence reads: CASSSTEGTYNEQFF.

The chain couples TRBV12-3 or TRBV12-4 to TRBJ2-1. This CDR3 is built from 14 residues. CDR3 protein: CASSFGVVQYEQFF.

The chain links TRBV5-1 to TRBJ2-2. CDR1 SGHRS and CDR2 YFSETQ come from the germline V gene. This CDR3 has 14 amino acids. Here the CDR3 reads CASSLLRDTGELFF.